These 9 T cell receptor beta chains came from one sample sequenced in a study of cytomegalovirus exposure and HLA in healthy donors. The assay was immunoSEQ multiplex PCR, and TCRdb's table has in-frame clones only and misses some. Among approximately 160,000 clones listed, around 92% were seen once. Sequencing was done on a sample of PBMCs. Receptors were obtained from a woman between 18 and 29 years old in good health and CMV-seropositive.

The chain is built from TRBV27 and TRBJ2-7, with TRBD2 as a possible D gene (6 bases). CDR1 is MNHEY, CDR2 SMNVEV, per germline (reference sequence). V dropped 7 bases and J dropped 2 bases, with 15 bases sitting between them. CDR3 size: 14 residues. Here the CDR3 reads CASKATPGAYEQYF. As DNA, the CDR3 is TGTGCCAGCAAAGCTACTCCGGGGGCCTACGAGCAGTACTTC.

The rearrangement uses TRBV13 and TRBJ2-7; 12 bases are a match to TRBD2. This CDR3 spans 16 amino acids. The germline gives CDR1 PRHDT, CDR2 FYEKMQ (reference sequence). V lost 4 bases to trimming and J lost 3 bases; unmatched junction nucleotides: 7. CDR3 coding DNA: TGTGCCAGCAGCTCTAGGACTAGCGGGGTGTTCTACGAGCAGTACTTC. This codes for CASSSRTSGVFYEQYF.

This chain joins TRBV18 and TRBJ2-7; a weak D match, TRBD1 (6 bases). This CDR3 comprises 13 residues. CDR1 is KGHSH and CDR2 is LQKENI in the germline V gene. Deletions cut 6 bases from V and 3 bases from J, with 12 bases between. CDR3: CASSAGTLYEQYF. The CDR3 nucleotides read TGTGCCAGCTCCGCCGGGACACTCTACGAGCAGTACTTC.

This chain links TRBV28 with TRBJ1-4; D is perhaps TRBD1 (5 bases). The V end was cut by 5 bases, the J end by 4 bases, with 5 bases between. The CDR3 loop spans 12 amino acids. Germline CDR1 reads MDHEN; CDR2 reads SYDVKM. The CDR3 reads CASSQGNEKLFF. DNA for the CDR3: TGTGCCAGCAGTCAGGGTAATGAAAAACTGTTTTTT.

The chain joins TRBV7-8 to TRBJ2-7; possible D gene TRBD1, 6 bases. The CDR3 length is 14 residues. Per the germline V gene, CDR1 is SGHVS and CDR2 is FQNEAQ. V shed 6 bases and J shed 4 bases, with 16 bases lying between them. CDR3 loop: CASSYLGATYEQYF. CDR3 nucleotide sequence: TGTGCCAGCAGTTACCTGGGGGCGACGTACGAGCAGTACTTC.

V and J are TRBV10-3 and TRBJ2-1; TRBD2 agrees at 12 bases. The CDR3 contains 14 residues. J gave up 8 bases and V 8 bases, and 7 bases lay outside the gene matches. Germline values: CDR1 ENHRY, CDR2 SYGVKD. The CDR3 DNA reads TGTGCCATCTCAGGACTAGCGGGAAGACATGAGCAGTTCTTC. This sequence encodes CAISGLAGRHEQFF.

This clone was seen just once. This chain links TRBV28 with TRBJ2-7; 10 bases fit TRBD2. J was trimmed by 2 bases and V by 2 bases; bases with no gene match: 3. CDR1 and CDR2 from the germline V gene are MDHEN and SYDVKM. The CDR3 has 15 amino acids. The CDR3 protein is CASSLPGLAPYEQYF. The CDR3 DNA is TGTGCCAGCAGTTTACCGGGACTAGCGCCCTACGAGCAGTACTTC. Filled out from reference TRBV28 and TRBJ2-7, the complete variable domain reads DVKVTQSSRYLVKRTGEKVFLECVQDMDHENMFWYRQDPGLGLRLIYFSYDVKMKEKGDIPEGYSVSREKKERFSLILESASTNQTSMYLCASSLPGLAPYEQYFGPGTRLTVT.

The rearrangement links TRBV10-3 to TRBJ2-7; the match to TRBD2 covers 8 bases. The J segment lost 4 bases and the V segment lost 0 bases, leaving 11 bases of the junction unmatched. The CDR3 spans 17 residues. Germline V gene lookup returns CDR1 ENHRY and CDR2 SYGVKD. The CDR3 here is CAISESGSGAVGYEQYF. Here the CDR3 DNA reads TGTGCCATCAGTGAGTCCGGTAGCGGGGCCGTCGGATACGAGCAGTACTTC.

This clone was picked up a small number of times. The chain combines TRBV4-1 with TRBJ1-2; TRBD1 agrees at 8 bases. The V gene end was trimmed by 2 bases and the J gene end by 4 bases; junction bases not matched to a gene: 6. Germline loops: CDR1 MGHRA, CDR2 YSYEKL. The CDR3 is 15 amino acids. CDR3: CASSQTGGAVYGYTF. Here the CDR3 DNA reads TGCGCCAGCAGCCAAACAGGGGGAGCAGTCTATGGCTACACCTTC.